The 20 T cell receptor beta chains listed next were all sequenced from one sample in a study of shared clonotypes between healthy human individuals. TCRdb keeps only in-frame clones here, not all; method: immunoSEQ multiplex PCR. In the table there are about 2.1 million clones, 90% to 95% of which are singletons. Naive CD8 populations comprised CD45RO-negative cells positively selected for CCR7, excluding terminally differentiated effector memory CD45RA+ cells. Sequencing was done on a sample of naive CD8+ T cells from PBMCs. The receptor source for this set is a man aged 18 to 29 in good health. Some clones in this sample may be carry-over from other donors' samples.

DNA for the CDR3: TGTGCCAGCAGCACCCGGACTAGCGGCTACAATGAGCAGTTCTTC. This gives the protein CASSTRTSGYNEQFF. V and J are TRBV5-4 and TRBJ2-1, with TRBD2 matching 10 bases. This CDR3 is built from 15 residues. CDR1 is SGHNT, CDR2 YYREEE, per germline (reference sequence). V was pared by 4 bases and J by 3 bases, with 4 bases of the junction left unmatched.

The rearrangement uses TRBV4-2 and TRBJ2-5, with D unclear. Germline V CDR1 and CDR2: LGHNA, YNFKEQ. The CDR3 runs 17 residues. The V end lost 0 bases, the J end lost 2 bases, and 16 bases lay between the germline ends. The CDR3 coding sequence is TGTGCCAGCAGCCAAGATCCTCGATTCCAGCGTCAAGAGACCCAGTACTTC. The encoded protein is CASSQDPRFQRQETQYF.

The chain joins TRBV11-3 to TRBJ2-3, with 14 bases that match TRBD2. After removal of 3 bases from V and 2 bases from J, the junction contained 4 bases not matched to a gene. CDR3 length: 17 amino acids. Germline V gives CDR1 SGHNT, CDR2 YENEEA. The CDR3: CASSLGLAGDLTDTQYF. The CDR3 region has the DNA TGTGCCAGCAGCTTGGGACTAGCGGGAGATCTCACAGATACGCAGTATTTT.

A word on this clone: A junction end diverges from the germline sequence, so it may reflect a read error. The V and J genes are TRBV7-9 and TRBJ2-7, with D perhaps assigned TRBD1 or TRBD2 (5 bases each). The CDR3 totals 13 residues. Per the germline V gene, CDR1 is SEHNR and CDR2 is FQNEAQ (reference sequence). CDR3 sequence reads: CASSLSESGTSRF. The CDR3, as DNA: TGTGCCAGCAGCTTATCAGAGTCGGGGACGTCACGCTTC. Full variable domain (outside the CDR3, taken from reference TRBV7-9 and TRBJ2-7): DTGVSQNPRHKITKRGQNVTFRCDPISEHNRLYWYRQTLGQGPEFLTYFQNEAQLEKSRLLSDRFSAERPKGSFSTLEIQRTEQGDSAMYLCASSLSESGTSRFGPGTRLTVT.

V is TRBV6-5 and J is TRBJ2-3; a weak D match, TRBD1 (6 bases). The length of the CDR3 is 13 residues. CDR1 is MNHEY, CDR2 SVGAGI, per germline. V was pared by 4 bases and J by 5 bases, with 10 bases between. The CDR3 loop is CASSSWGQDTQYF. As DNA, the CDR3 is TGTGCCAGCAGTTCGTGGGGGCAAGATACGCAGTATTTT.

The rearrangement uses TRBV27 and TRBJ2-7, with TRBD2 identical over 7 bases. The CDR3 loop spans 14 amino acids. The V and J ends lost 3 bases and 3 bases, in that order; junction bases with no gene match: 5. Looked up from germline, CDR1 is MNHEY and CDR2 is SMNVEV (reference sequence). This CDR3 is CASSLMTGGYEQYF. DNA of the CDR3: TGTGCCAGCAGTTTGATGACGGGGGGCTACGAGCAGTACTTC.

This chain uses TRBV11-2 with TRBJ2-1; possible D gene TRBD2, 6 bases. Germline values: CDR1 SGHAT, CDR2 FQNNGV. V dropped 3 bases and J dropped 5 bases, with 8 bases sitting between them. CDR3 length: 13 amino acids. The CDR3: CASSFGGNNEQFF. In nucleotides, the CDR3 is TGTGCCAGCAGCTTCGGAGGGAACAATGAGCAGTTCTTC.

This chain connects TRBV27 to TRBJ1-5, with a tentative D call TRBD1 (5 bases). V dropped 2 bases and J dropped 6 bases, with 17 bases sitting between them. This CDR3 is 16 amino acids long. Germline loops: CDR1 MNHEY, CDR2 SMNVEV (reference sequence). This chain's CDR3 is CASSLIGTERVQPQHF. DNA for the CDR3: TGTGCCAGCAGTTTAATAGGGACGGAAAGGGTTCAGCCCCAGCATTTT.

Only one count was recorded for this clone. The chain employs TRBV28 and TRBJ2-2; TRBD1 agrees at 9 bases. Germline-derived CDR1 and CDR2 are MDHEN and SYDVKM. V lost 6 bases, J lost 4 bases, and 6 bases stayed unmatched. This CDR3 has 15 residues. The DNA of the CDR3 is TGTGCCAGCAGCATACAGGGGGCAGTCACCGGGGAGCTGTTTTTT. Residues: CASSIQGAVTGELFF. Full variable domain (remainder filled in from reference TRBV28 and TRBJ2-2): DVKVTQSSRYLVKRTGEKVFLECVQDMDHENMFWYRQDPGLGLRLIYFSYDVKMKEKGDIPEGYSVSREKKERFSLILESASTNQTSMYLCASSIQGAVTGELFFGEGSRLTVL.

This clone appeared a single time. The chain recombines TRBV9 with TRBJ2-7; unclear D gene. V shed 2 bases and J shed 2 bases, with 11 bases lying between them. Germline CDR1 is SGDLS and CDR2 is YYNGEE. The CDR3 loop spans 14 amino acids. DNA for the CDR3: TGTGCCAGCAGCGTTCAGGACGACCCCTACGAGCAGTACTTC. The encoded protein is CASSVQDDPYEQYF.

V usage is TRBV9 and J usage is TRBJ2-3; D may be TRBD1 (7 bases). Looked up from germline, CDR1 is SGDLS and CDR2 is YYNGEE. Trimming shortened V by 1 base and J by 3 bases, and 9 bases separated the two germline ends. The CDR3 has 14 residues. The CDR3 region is CASSVQGGTDTQYF. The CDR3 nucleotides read TGTGCCAGCAGCGTACAGGGGGGTACAGATACGCAGTATTTT.

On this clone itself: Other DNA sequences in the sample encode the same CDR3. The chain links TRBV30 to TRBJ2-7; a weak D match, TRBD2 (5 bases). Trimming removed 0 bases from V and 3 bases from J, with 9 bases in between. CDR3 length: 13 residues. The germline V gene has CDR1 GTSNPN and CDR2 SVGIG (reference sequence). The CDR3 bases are TGTGCCTGGAGTGTACGAGGGAACTACGAGCAGTACTTC. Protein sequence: CAWSVRGNYEQYF.

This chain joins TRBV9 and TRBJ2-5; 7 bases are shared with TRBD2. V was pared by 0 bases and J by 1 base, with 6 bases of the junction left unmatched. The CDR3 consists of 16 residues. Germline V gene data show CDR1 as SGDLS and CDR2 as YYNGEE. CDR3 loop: CASSVDGGMVQETQYF. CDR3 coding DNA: TGTGCCAGCAGCGTAGACGGGGGGATGGTCCAAGAGACCCAGTACTTC. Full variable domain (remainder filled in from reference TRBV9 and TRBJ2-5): DSGVTQTPKHLITATGQRVTLRCSPRSGDLSVYWYQQSLDQGLQFLIQYYNGEERAKGNILERFSAQQFPDLHSELNLSSLELGDSALYFCASSVDGGMVQETQYFGPGTRLLVL.

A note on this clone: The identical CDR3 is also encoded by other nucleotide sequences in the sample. This CDR3 is CASSLRGAGELFF. The CDR3 bases are TGTGCCAGCAGCTTGCGGGGGGCCGGGGAGCTGTTTTTT. The chain uses TRBV5-6 and TRBJ2-2; 7 bases align to TRBD2. After removal of 1 base from V and 6 bases from J, the junction contained 0 bases not matched to a gene. CDR3 length: 13 residues. The germline V gene encodes CDR1 SGHDT and CDR2 YYEEEE.

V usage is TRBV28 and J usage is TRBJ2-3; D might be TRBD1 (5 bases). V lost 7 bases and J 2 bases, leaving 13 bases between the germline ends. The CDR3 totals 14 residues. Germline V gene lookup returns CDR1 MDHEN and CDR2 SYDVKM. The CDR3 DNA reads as TGTGCCAGCACCCCGGCCAGGGACACAGATACGCAGTATTTT. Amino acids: CASTPARDTDTQYF.

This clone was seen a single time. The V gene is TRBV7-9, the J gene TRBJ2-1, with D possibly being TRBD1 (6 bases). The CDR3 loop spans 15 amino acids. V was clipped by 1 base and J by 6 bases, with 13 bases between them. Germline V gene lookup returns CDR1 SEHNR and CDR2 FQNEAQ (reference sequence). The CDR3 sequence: CASSLGPGQPNEQFF. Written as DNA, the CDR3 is TGTGCCAGCAGCTTAGGTCCCGGACAGCCCAATGAGCAGTTCTTC.

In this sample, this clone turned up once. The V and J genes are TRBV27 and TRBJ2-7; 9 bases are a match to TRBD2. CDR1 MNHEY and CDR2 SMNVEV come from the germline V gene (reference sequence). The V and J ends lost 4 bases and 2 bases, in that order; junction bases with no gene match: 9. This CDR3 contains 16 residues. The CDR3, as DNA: TGTGCCAGCAGTTCTGTGACTAGCGGCTTCGCCTACGAGCAGTACTTC. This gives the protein CASSSVTSGFAYEQYF.

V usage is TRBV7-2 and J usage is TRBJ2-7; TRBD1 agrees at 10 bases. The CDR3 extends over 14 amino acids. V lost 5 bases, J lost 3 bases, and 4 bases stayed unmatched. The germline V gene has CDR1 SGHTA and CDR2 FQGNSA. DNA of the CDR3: TGTGCCAGCAGCACAGGGACAGGGGACTACGAGCAGTACTTC. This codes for CASSTGTGDYEQYF.

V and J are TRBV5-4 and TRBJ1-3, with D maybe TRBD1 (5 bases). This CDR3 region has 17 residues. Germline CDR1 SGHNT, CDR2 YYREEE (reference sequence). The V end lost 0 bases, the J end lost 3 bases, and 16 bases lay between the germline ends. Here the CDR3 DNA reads TGTGCCAGCAGCTTGGGTTCGGGACCGATCTTTGGAAACACCATATATTTT. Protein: CASSLGSGPIFGNTIYF.

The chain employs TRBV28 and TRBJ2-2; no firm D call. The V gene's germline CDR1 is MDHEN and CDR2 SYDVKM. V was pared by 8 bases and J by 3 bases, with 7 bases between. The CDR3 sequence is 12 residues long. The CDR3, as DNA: TGTGCCAGCCGATTCGACACCGGGGAGCTGTTTTTT. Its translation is CASRFDTGELFF.